The 9 T cell receptor beta chains presented below share a single source sample, sequenced in a study of T cell responses to AZD1222 COVID-19 vaccine. Measured with immunoSEQ multiplex PCR; TCRdb has only the in-frame clones, and not every one. The repertoire holds 140,000 or so clones, with roughly nine tenths as singletons. The sequencing used peripheral blood, collected 28 days after the second AZD1222 dose. The receptors were sampled from an adult who received the AZD1222 COVID-19 vaccine.

DNA for the CDR3: TGTGCCAGCAGCTTAGCCGATTGGGTAGCGGGGGGGCGCAATGAGCAGTTCTTC. Protein product: CASSLADWVAGGRNEQFF. The rearrangement uses TRBV7-6 and TRBJ2-1, with 11 bases aligning to TRBD2. CDR3 size: 18 residues. CDR1 SGHVS and CDR2 FNYEAQ come from the germline V gene. Losses at the gene ends were 0 bases for V and 6 bases for J; bases not matched to a gene: 10.

This sequence joins TRBV28 and TRBJ2-3; maybe TRBD2 (5 bases). Deletions cut 2 bases from V and 0 bases from J, with 12 bases between. This CDR3 region has 16 residues. CDR1 is MDHEN, CDR2 SYDVKM, per germline. CDR3 residues: CASSLPRGGSTDTQYF. CDR3 in DNA: TGTGCCAGCAGTTTACCCCGTGGCGGGAGCACAGATACGCAGTATTTT.

This rearrangement joins TRBV28 to TRBJ1-2; a weak D match, TRBD1 (6 bases). Trimming pared 7 bases from V and 4 bases from J, leaving 16 bases between. This CDR3 comprises 14 residues. Germline lookup yields CDR1 MDHEN and CDR2 SYDVKM. The CDR3 DNA reads as TGTGCCAGCACCCCCATGGACAGACTCTATGGCTACACCTTC. Encoded protein: CASTPMDRLYGYTF.

The genes are TRBV7-3 and TRBJ2-3; possibly TRBD2 for D (6 bases). Germline V gene sequence: CDR1 SGHTA, CDR2 FQGTGA. CDR3 size: 16 residues. V lost 3 bases and J 1 base, leaving 14 bases between the germline ends. CDR3 sequence (DNA): TGTGCCAGCAGCTTGGGGCTTGTAGCGGGCACAGATACGCAGTATTTT. Its translation: CASSLGLVAGTDTQYF.

The chain has TRBV19 and TRBJ1-5; a possible D gene is TRBD1 (6 bases). V was shortened by 3 bases and J by 5 bases, with 11 bases between the two germline ends. The CDR3 runs to 14 residues. Per the germline V gene, CDR1 is LNHDA and CDR2 is SQIVND (reference sequence). For the CDR3, the DNA is TGTGCCAGTAGTATCCGGGGGGCCGATCAGCCCCAGCATTTT. Its protein is CASSIRGADQPQHF.

This CDR3 reads CASSQGSWDTNYGYTF. CDR3 in DNA: TGCGCCAGCAGCCAAGGTTCTTGGGACACTAACTATGGCTACACCTTC. This chain joins TRBV4-3 and TRBJ1-2; TRBD1 is a possible D gene (6 bases). V was shortened by 1 base and J by 0 bases, with 12 bases between the two germline ends. The CDR3 spans 16 residues. Looked up from germline, CDR1 is LGHNA and CDR2 is YSLEER.

The gene calls are TRBV7-9 and TRBJ2-7; possibly TRBD2 for D (6 bases). The CDR3 length is 14 residues. CDR1 SEHNR and CDR2 FQNEAQ come from the germline V gene (reference sequence). V was cut by 0 bases and J by 1 base, with 7 bases left in between. As DNA, the CDR3 is TGTGCCAGCAGCTTAGCGGCGGGATCCTACGAGCAGTACTTC. It yields the protein CASSLAAGSYEQYF.

The gene calls are TRBV10-3 and TRBJ1-2, with 7 bases lining up with TRBD1. Germline CDR1 is ENHRY and CDR2 is SYGVKD. V shed 3 bases, J shed 4 bases, and the junction held 5 bases outside the gene matches. The CDR3 spans 14 residues. The CDR3 region has the DNA TGTGCCATCAGTGAAACAGGGGATGGCTATGGCTACACCTTC. Protein sequence: CAISETGDGYGYTF.

The chain uses TRBV18 and TRBJ2-3; D is uncertain. The V gene's germline CDR1 is KGHSH and CDR2 LQKENI. V was shortened by 1 base and J by 6 bases, with 11 bases between the two germline ends. The CDR3 has 14 amino acids. This CDR3 reads CASSPLKGLDTQYF. For the CDR3, the DNA is TGTGCCAGCTCACCACTGAAGGGTTTGGATACGCAGTATTTT.